Sequencing of this TCR beta chain was carried out in a study of blood T cell repertoires in COVID-19. Profiled with immunoSEQ multiplex PCR; TCRdb holds only in-frame clones, not every one. The table has 130,000 to 150,000 clones, roughly 90% seen once; the top ten hold about 2.3%. The sequencing input was peripheral blood. This TCR derives from a human donor in a cohort sampled during active COVID-19.

The CDR3 DNA is TGTGCCAGCAGCTTAGTTGGAGGGGGCCTATCCTACGAGCAGTACTTC. Translated: CASSLVGGGLSYEQYF. V gene TRBV7-9 combines with J gene TRBJ2-7; D possibly corresponds to TRBD1 (7 bases). The CDR3 is 16 amino acids. Germline values: CDR1 SEHNR, CDR2 FQNEAQ (reference sequence). Trimming removed 1 base at V and 1 base at J, with 14 bases between.